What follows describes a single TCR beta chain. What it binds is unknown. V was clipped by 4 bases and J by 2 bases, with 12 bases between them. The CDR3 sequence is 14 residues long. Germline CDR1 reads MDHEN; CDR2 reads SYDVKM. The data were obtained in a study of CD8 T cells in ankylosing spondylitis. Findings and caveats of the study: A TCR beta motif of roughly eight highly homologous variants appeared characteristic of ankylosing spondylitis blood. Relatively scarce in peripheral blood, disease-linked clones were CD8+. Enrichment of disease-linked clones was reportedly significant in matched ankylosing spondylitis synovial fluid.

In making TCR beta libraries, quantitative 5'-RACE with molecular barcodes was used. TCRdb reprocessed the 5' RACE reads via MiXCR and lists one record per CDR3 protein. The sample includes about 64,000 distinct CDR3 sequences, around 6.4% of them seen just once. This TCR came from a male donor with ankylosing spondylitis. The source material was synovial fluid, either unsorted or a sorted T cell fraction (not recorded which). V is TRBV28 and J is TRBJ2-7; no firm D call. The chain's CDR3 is CASSSPRFPYEQYF. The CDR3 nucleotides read TGTGCCAGCAGTTCCCCTCGATTCCCCTACGAGCAGTACTTC.